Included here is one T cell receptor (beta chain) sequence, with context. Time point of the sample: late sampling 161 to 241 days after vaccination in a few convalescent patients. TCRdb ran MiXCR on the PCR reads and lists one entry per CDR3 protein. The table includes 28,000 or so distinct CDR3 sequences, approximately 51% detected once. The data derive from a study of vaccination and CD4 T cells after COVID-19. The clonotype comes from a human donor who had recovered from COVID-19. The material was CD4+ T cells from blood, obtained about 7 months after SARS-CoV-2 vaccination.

The CDR3 DNA reads TGCAGTGCTAGTTATCTAGCGGGAGGGACAGATACGCAGTATTTT. Translating it yields CSASYLAGGTDTQYF. J is TRBJ2-3 and V is TRBV20-1; 12 bases agree with TRBD2. The junction had 4 bases not matched to a gene; V was cut back by 3 bases and J by 3 bases. CDR1 and CDR2 (germline): DFQATT, SNEGSKA (reference sequence). The CDR3 is made up of 15 amino acids.